There are a few counts of the clone carrying this T cell receptor (beta chain). This entry comes from a study of blood T cells in healthy people across ages. The germline CDR1 and CDR2 sequences are DFQATT and SNEGSKA (reference sequence). The CDR3 loop spans 13 amino acids. With 8 bases removed from V and 3 bases from J, the gap between germline ends came to 14 bases. Together with a sample-barcoded 5' primer, a J-beta primer mix was included in a second PCR lasting about 7 to 11 cycles. TCRdb fed the 5' RACE reads into MiXCR, producing one record per CDR3 protein. The sample records more than 1 million distinct CDR3 sequences, roughly 45% being singletons.

This rearrangement joins TRBV20-1 to TRBJ2-1; D remains ambiguous. This clonotype was sampled from an older woman in good health. Specimen: blood. CDR3 region: CSQRPQRYNEQFF. CDR3 DNA: TGCAGTCAGAGACCGCAGCGCTACAATGAGCAGTTCTTC.